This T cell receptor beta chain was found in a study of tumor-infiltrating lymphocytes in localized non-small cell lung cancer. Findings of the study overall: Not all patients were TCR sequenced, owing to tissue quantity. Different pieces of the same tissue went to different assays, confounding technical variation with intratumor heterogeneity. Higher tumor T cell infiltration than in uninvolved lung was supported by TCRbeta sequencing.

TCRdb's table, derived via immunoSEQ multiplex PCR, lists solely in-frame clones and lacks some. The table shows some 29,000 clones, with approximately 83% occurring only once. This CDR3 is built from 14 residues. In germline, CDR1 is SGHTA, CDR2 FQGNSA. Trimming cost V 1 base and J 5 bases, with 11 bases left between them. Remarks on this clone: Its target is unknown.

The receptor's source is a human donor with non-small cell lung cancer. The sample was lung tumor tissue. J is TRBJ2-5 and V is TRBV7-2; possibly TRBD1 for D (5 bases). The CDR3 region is CASSLGGLRETQYF. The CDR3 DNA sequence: TGTGCCAGCAGCTTAGGGGGCCTTCGGGAGACCCAGTACTTC.